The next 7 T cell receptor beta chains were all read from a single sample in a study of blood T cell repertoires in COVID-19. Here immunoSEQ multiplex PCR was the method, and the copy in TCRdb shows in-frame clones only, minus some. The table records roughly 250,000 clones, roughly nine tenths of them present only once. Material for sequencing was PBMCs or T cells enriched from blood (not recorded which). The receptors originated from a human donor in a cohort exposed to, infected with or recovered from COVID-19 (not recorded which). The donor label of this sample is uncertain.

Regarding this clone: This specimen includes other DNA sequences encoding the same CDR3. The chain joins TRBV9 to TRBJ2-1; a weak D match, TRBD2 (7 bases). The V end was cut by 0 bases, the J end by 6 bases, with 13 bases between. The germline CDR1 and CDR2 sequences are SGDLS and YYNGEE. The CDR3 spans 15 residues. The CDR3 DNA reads TGTGCCAGCAGCGTAGCCGGGGGGCCCCTCAATGAGCAGTTCTTC. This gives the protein CASSVAGGPLNEQFF.

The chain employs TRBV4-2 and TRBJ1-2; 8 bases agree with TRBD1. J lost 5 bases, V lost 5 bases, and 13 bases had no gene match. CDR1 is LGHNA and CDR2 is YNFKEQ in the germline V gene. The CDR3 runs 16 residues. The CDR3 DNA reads TGTGCCAGCAGCGAGACCAGGGGGCCCTTGAAGTATGGCTACACCTTC. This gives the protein CASSETRGPLKYGYTF.

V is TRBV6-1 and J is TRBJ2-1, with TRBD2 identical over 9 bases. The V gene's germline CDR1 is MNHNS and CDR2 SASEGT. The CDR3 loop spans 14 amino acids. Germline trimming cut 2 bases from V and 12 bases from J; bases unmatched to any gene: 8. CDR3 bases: TGTGCCAGCAGTGAACAGGGGACTAGCTTGGGGCAGTTCTTC. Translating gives CASSEQGTSLGQFF.

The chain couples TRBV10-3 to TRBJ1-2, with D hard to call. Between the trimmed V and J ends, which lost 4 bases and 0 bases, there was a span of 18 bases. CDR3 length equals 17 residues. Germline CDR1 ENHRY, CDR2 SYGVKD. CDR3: CAISGTPTGPTNYGYTF. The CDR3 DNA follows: TGTGCCATCAGTGGGACTCCTACCGGGCCAACTAACTATGGCTACACCTTC.

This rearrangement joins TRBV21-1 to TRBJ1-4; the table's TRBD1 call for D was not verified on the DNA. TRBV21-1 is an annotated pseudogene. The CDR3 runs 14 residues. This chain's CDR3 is CASSKRGRVEKLFF. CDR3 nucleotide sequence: TGTGCCAGCAGCAAGAGGGGGCGGGTTGAAAAACTGTTTTTT.

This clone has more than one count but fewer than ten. In nucleotides, the CDR3 is TGCAGCCCCCGGGGAGGGGCCTACGAGCAGTACTTC. It codes for CSPRGGAYEQYF. V is TRBV29-1 and J is TRBJ2-7, with 7 bases that match TRBD2. The CDR3 runs to 12 residues. Germline loops: CDR1 SQVTM, CDR2 ANQGSEA. Trimming took 8 bases from V and 2 from J; bases not matched to a gene: 6.

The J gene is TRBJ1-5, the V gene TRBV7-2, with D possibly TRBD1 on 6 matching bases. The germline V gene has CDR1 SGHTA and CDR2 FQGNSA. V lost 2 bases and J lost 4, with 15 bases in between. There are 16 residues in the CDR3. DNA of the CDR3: TGTGCCAGCAGCTTAACAGGGCAGAACCTTAATCAGCCCCAGCATTTT. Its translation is CASSLTGQNLNQPQHF. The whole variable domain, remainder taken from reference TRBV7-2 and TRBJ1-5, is GAGVSQSPSNKVTEKGKDVELRCDPISGHTALYWYRQSLGQGLEFLIYFQGNSAPDKSGLPSDRFSAERTGGSVSTLTIQRTQQEDSAVYLCASSLTGQNLNQPQHFGDGTRLSIL.